Listed below are T cell receptor beta chains from one sample, sequenced in a study of regulatory T cells in long-lasting Graves disease. TCRdb used MiXCR to reprocess the multiplex PCR reads, holding one entry per CDR3 protein. The sample includes approximately 360,000 distinct CDR3 sequences, about 11% of them seen just once. A further study also used this sample, focusing on T cells in Graves' hyperthyroidism and ophthalmopathy.

This sample comprised peripheral blood mononuclear cells (PBMCs), obtained at new diagnosis, from a patient treated with antithyroid drugs. These receptors came from a woman between 18 and 29 years old with Graves disease. The conserved cysteine and the conserved F or W are not part of the CDR3 here. The D gene is left open where the match is weak. Where a row states a size, it is once, few, many or the class of an expanded clone; other rows omit it.

many	TRBJ2-1	TRBD2	TRBV16	ASSQGGRANEQF
many	TRBJ2-4	.	TRBV20-1	SAPRTGEKNIQY
many	TRBJ2-1	TRBD1	TRBV7-2	ASSRTGAFEFNEQF
.	TRBJ2-5	.	TRBV2	ASSLRRQYQETQY
.	TRBJ2-3	.	TRBV24-1	ATSDPTPGWGYTDTQY
.	TRBJ2-2	.	TRBV9	ASSVGVGELF
many	TRBJ2-7	.	TRBV7-9	ASSLFGGKFYEQY
.	TRBJ2-2	TRBD1	TRBV9	ASSVFGTGNTGELF
few	TRBJ2-6	.	TRBV10-3	ASARQPTVGGANVLT
many	TRBJ1-5	TRBD1	TRBV20-1	SADRANSNQPQH
many	TRBJ2-5	.	TRBV7-2	ASSLESWGARNQETQY
many	TRBJ1-4	.	TRBV6-1	ASTLLRDHRPPQEKLF
.	TRBJ1-4	.	TRBV27	ASSLTQSEEKLF
many	TRBJ1-1	.	TRBV25-1	ASSEWGKGYMNTEAF
many	TRBJ1-2	TRBD1	TRBV20-1	SATTGGQYGYT
few	TRBJ1-6	.	TRBV11-2	ASSVGWTNSPLH
few	TRBJ1-6	.	TRBV20-1	SAIGSYNSPLH
many	TRBJ1-2	.	TRBV27	ASSSGGRGVFGYT
.	TRBJ1-3	.	TRBV27	ASSFGGPGNTIY
many	TRBJ2-2	.	TRBV20-1	SARVGRTNTGELF
many	TRBJ2-1	.	TRBV6-2/TRBV6-3	ASSYRRGVGSSYNEQF
many	TRBJ2-3	.	TRBV15	ATSSAYGVFGGTDTQY
many	TRBJ2-3	TRBD2	TRBV20-1	SAPPGLGHRGTSGETTDTQY
many	TRBJ2-1	.	TRBV20-1	SASSPTSFLSYNEQF
many	TRBJ1-5	TRBD1	TRBV12-3/TRBV12-4	ASSFRTGTERNQPQH
few	TRBJ1-1	.	TRBV20-1	SASQSRGTEAF
.	TRBJ1-5	.	TRBV27	ASSLRGRNQPQH
many	TRBJ2-4	.	TRBV11-2	ASSLPEAKNIQY
.	TRBJ2-1	TRBD2	TRBV27	ASSFRLAGTGNEQF
many	TRBJ1-6	.	TRBV28	ASSGRGVNSPLH
.	TRBJ2-1	.	TRBV5-1	ASSLVEREQF
many	TRBJ2-7	.	TRBV11-2	ASSPRQYYEQY
many	TRBJ1-1	TRBD1	TRBV7-2	ASSQPRGTGKPEAF
many	TRBJ2-2	.	TRBV12-3/TRBV12-4	ASSRGVLSGELF
many	TRBJ2-1	.	TRBV29-1	SVASYNEQF
many	TRBJ1-2	.	TRBV30	AWSVAVGYT
few	TRBJ1-5	TRBD1	TRBV7-2	ASSLGSGGGNQPQH
few	TRBJ2-2	TRBD1	TRBV10-2	ASQRGGTGDTGELF
many	TRBJ2-3	.	TRBV2	ASTRRLAGGDTQY
few	TRBJ1-5	.	TRBV19	ASSIISGNQPQH
many	TRBJ2-7	TRBD2	TRBV7-9	ASSERFSGSQTDEQY
many	TRBJ1-1	.	TRBV2	ASSDGVNTEAF
many	TRBJ2-4	.	TRBV30	AWSVYGIQY
many	TRBJ2-2	.	TRBV2	ASSYRVADTGELF
many	TRBJ2-7	TRBD1	TRBV2	ASWTGDYEQY
few	TRBJ1-1	.	TRBV7-9	ASSPRAANTEAF
few	TRBJ1-5	.	TRBV24-1	ATSLTGDQPQH
.	TRBJ2-3	TRBD2	TRBV28	ANSSLAGGPSDTQY
many	TRBJ2-5	.	TRBV5-1	ASSESPRIRGETQY
many	TRBJ2-1	.	TRBV20-1	SARRRVAGGTILGF
.	TRBJ2-1	.	TRBV4-1	ASSQAGEQF
many	TRBJ2-7	TRBD2	TRBV27	ASSLRLAGFYEQY
few	TRBJ2-7	TRBD2	TRBV4-2	ASSQEDRSGETH
many	TRBJ2-5	TRBD2	TRBV20-1	SARGGASGTETQY
many	.	.	TRBV28	ASSFRQLTLDTEAF
many	TRBJ2-7	.	TRBV20-1	SASHNMAEQY
many	TRBJ1-1	.	TRBV4-1	ASSQTPRTAEEAF
many	TRBJ2-1	.	TRBV28	ASSFPGSSYNEQF